This entry features one T cell receptor beta chain sequence. Its antigen is currently unknown. The CDR3 is made up of 20 amino acids. Germline V gives CDR1 PRHDT, CDR2 FYEKMQ (reference sequence). Trimming at V came to 5 bases and at J to 6 bases, leaving 18 bases not matched to a gene. The assay was immunoSEQ multiplex PCR, and TCRdb's table has in-frame clones only and misses some. In the table there are tens of thousands of clones, about 83% of which are singletons. Time point given: pre-treatment baseline. Sampling occurred pretreatment (T0) and at week 3 (W3), after cycle one of checkpoint blockade. Response was assessed by RECIST 1.1 at 12 weeks, except a couple of rapid progressors. The entry originates in a study of blood T cell dynamics during melanoma immunotherapy. The overall study: First-line therapy was either pembrolizumab or nivolumab with ipilimumab for metastatic melanoma. Study-level points and caveats: At W3, later disease-control patients showed bifurcated PBMC repertoire changes, unlike progressors.

The source is a human donor with melanoma. J is TRBJ2-2 and V is TRBV13, with 13 bases lining up with TRBD2. Sequenced material: blood, taken from a patient treated with checkpoint blockade. The CDR3, as DNA: TGTGCCAGCAGCCGATACCGTAGGACTAGCGGGAGAAGCTCCCCCGGGGAGCTGTTTTTT. Translating it yields CASSRYRRTSGRSSPGELFF.